These 6 T cell receptor beta chains were sequenced from one sample in a study of response to subunit inactivated influenza vaccine. A single record per CDR3 protein comes from TCRdb applying MiXCR to the RT-PCR reads. The repertoire holds approximately 700,000 distinct CDR3 sequences, with 15% to 19% as singletons. The starting material was PBMCs from blood, obtained 11 to 12 days after vaccination. The receptors derive from a man in his fifties who received an inactivated influenza vaccine.

This clonotype was recorded a few times. The chain is built from TRBV7-9 and TRBJ2-7, with 10 bases lining up with TRBD1. Germline V gives CDR1 SEHNR, CDR2 FQNEAQ (reference sequence). V lost 6 bases to trimming and J lost 6 bases; unmatched junction nucleotides: 17. The length of the CDR3 is 17 residues. CDR3 region: CASSSGTGDNLYGEQYF. The CDR3 DNA sequence: TGTGCCAGCAGTTCGGGGACAGGGGATAACTTATACGGCGAGCAGTACTTC.

V gene TRBV19 combines with J gene TRBJ2-3; perhaps TRBD1 as D (6 bases). The CDR3 runs 15 residues. Trimming took off 6 bases at V and 6 bases at J, with 19 bases between the two ends. CDR1 is LNHDA, CDR2 SQIVND, per germline (reference sequence). The CDR3 region has the DNA TGTGCCAGTAGGAGTACAGGGAAAAGCCTCGATACGCAGTATTTT. Protein sequence: CASRSTGKSLDTQYF.

The V gene is TRBV6-1, the J gene TRBJ1-5; no definite D call. The CDR3 sequence is 16 residues long. CDR1 MNHNS and CDR2 SASEGT come from the germline V gene. V lost 6 bases to trimming and J lost 6 bases, with 21 bases between them. The CDR3 nucleotides are TGTGCCAGCAGGGGCTACGGGGAGTACAGCGGTCAGCCCCAGCATTTT. Amino acid sequence: CASRGYGEYSGQPQHF.

The table lists this clonotype with a few counts. The V gene is TRBV20-1, the J gene TRBJ1-5, with TRBD1 matching 8 bases. This CDR3 comprises 14 residues. Trimming removed 1 base from V and 5 bases from J; junction bases left unmatched: 4. CDR1 is DFQATT, CDR2 SNEGSKA, per germline (reference sequence). The CDR3 DNA is TGCAGTGCTAGAGTTTGGGACAGGTATCAGCCCCAGCATTTT. This gives the protein CSARVWDRYQPQHF.

This clonotype showed up just a few times. The V and J genes are TRBV4-3 and TRBJ1-4, with TRBD1 as a possible D gene (5 bases). This CDR3 spans 15 amino acids. Germline CDR1 and CDR2: LGHNA and YSLEER. Trimming removed 1 base at V and 7 bases at J, with 13 bases between. CDR3 nucleotides: TGCGCCAGCAGCCAAGCCCCAGGGCAGGTTGAAAAACTGTTTTTT. As protein: CASSQAPGQVEKLFF.

V is TRBV24-1 and J is TRBJ2-5; 7 nucleotides agree with TRBD1. V was clipped by 9 bases and J by 2 bases; unmatched bases: 11. Per the germline V gene, CDR1 is KGHDR and CDR2 is SFDVKD. The CDR3 extends over 15 amino acids. CDR3 residues: CATGSLTDRQETQYF. The CDR3 region has the DNA TGTGCCACCGGATCTCTTACGGACAGGCAAGAGACCCAGTACTTC.